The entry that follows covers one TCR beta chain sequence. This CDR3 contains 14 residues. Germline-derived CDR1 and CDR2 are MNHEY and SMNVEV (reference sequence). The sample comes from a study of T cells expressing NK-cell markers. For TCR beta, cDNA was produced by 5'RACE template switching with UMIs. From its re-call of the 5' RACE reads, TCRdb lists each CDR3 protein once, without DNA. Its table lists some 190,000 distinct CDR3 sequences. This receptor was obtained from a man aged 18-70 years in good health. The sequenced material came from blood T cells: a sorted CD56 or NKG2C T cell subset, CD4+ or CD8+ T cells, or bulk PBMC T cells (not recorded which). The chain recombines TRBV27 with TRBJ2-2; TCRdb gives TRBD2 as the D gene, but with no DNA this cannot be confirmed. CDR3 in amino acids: CASSLTLAPGELFF.